One and the same sample provided the 26 T cell receptor beta chains below, sequenced in a study of cytomegalovirus exposure and HLA in healthy donors. Method: immunoSEQ multiplex PCR; TCRdb's copy keeps in-frame clones and lacks some. The sample yields 150,000 to 200,000 clones, roughly four fifths seen once. The specimen was PBMCs. The receptors originated from a woman aged 18-29 years in good health and CMV-seropositive.

This clone was seen more than once but under ten times. The V call is TRBV5-1, the J call TRBJ2-1, with 8 bases aligning to TRBD2. Germline V gene data show CDR1 as SGHRS and CDR2 as YFSETQ. Trimming at V came to 1 base and at J to 5 bases, leaving 8 bases not matched to a gene. The CDR3 has 16 residues. CDR3: CASSLQPQRGNNEQFF. In nucleotides, the CDR3 is TGCGCCAGCAGCTTGCAGCCTCAGCGGGGGAACAATGAGCAGTTCTTC.

This chain connects TRBV7-3 to TRBJ2-1; D possibly corresponds to TRBD2 (5 bases). This CDR3 is 15 amino acids long. Germline CDR1 and CDR2: SGHTA and FQGTGA. V lost 3 bases and J 1 base, leaving 10 bases between the germline ends. In DNA, the CDR3 is TGTGCCAGCAGCTTGACACGGGGATCCTACAATGAGCAGTTCTTC. Amino acid sequence: CASSLTRGSYNEQFF.

This rearrangement joins TRBV7-9 to TRBJ1-1, with no clear D. CDR3 length: 13 residues. The V gene's germline CDR1 is SEHNR and CDR2 FQNEAQ (reference sequence). V lost 1 base and J lost 1, with 4 bases in between. The CDR3 nucleotides are TGTGCCAGCAGCTTAGATAGGAACACTGAAGCTTTCTTT. Encoded protein: CASSLDRNTEAFF.

V usage is TRBV5-1 and J usage is TRBJ2-7; TRBD1 aligns across 8 bases. The CDR3 runs 14 residues. From germline, CDR1 is SGHRS and CDR2 YFSETQ. V shed 4 bases, J shed 7 bases, and the junction held 10 bases outside the gene matches. The CDR3, as DNA: TGCGCCAGCAGCCCACCGGGACAGGTCTCTGAGCAGTACTTC. As protein: CASSPPGQVSEQYF.

The table lists this clone with a few counts. The chain links TRBV2 to TRBJ1-6; 7 bases line up with TRBD1. This CDR3 is built from 13 residues. With 11 bases clipped from V and 6 bases from J, the junction kept 7 bases outside the gene matches. Germline V CDR1 and CDR2: SNHLY, FYNNEI. The CDR3 loop is CAGKGQSNSPLHF. Here the CDR3 DNA reads TGTGCCGGAAAGGGACAGTCTAATTCACCCCTCCACTTT.

The table lists this clone with a count of one. The chain links TRBV19 to TRBJ1-1; D unresolved. Germline lookup yields CDR1 LNHDA and CDR2 SQIVND (reference sequence). V was clipped by 7 bases and J by 0 bases, with 12 bases between them. The CDR3 totals 14 residues. As DNA, the CDR3 is TGTGCCAGTAAGCGGGCAGGCATGAACACTGAAGCTTTCTTT. It encodes CASKRAGMNTEAFF.

The V call is TRBV9, the J call TRBJ2-5, with a weak D call TRBD1 (5 bases). V was trimmed by 3 bases and J by 6 bases, leaving 15 bases between them. Germline loops: CDR1 SGDLS, CDR2 YYNGEE. There are 14 residues in the CDR3. CDR3 loop: CASSDLRGGKTQYF. In DNA form, the CDR3 reads TGTGCCAGCAGCGACCTTAGGGGCGGAAAGACCCAGTACTTC.

This clone occurred a few times. This rearrangement joins TRBV19 to TRBJ2-5; D is possibly TRBD2 (6 bases). From germline, CDR1 is LNHDA and CDR2 SQIVND (reference sequence). The V end was cut by 3 bases, the J end by 1 base, with 9 bases between. The CDR3 consists of 14 residues. The CDR3: CASSIGGTQETQYF. The CDR3 DNA is TGTGCCAGTAGTATTGGGGGGACCCAAGAGACCCAGTACTTC. The whole variable domain, filled in from reference TRBV19 and TRBJ2-5, reads DGGITQSPKYLFRKEGQNVTLSCEQNLNHDAMYWYRQDPGQGLRLIYYSQIVNDFQKGDIAEGYSVSREKKESFPLTVTSAQKNPTAFYLCASSIGGTQETQYFGPGTRLLVL.

The rearrangement links TRBV28 to TRBJ2-7, with 7 bases lining up with TRBD1. The CDR3 has 18 amino acids. Germline assignment: CDR1 MDHEN and CDR2 SYDVKM. The V segment lost 7 bases and the J segment 3 bases; nucleotides outside the gene matches: 21. The DNA for the CDR3 is TGTGCCAGCACCTCTAGACCAAACAGACAGGGATCTAGCTACGAGCAGTACTTC. It is translated as CASTSRPNRQGSSYEQYF.

The rearrangement links TRBV6-4 to TRBJ2-5; 7 bases map to TRBD2. In germline, CDR1 is MRHNA, CDR2 SNTAGT. This CDR3 is 12 amino acids long. Losses at the gene ends were 8 bases for V and 2 bases for J; bases not matched to a gene: 2. The CDR3 loop is CASLAVQETQYF. In nucleotides, the CDR3 is TGTGCCAGCCTAGCGGTTCAAGAGACCCAGTACTTC.

V gene TRBV29-1 combines with J gene TRBJ1-2, with D unclear. The CDR3 is made up of 10 amino acids. V lost 3 bases and J lost 5, with 4 bases in between. CDR1 is SQVTM, CDR2 ANQGSEA, per germline. The CDR3 DNA reads as TGCAGCGTTGACCAGTATGGCTACACCTTC. As protein: CSVDQYGYTF. The full variable domain, completed using reference TRBV29-1 and TRBJ1-2, is SAVISQKPSRDICQRGTSLTIQCQVDSQVTMMFWYRQQPGQSLTLIATANQGSEATYESGFVIDKFPISRPNLTFSTLTVSNMSPEDSSIYLCSVDQYGYTFGSGTRLTVV.

The chain combines TRBV5-1 with TRBJ1-1, with a possible D match to TRBD1 (6 bases). CDR3 size: 14 residues. V dropped 6 bases and J dropped 3 bases, with 15 bases sitting between them. Germline V gene data show CDR1 as SGHRS and CDR2 as YFSETQ. CDR3 in DNA: TGCGCCAGCAAACAGGGACGTTCGGACACTGAAGCTTTCTTT. Amino acid sequence: CASKQGRSDTEAFF.

In nucleotides, the CDR3 is TGTGCCAGCAGTTCTTTTCTTTCCGGGACAGGGTATAGCAATCAGCCCCAGCATTTT. Translating it yields CASSSFLSGTGYSNQPQHF. This chain uses TRBV2 with TRBJ1-5, with 9 bases aligning to TRBD1. The CDR3 has 19 residues. V was clipped by 5 bases and J by 0 bases; unmatched bases: 14. CDR1 is SNHLY, CDR2 FYNNEI, per germline. Using reference TRBV2 and TRBJ1-5 for the parts outside the CDR3, the full variable domain is EPEVTQTPSHQVTQMGQEVILRCVPISNHLYFYWYRQILGQKVEFLVSFYNNEISEKSEIFDDQFSVERPDGSNFTLKIRSTKLEDSAMYFCASSSFLSGTGYSNQPQHFGDGTRLSIL.

The chain recombines TRBV7-3 with TRBJ2-5; D is perhaps TRBD2 (5 bases). Germline V gene lookup returns CDR1 SGHTA and CDR2 FQGTGA. The V gene lost 5 bases and the J gene lost 0 bases, with 13 bases spanning the gap. The CDR3 loop spans 15 amino acids. This chain's CDR3 is CASSAVARYQETQYF. The CDR3 nucleotides read TGTGCCAGCAGCGCGGTAGCGCGGTACCAAGAGACCCAGTACTTC.

This clone was recorded a few times. This rearrangement joins TRBV19 to TRBJ2-2; the match to TRBD1 covers 9 bases. J gave up 2 bases and V 5 bases, and 6 bases lay outside the gene matches. The CDR3 is 16 residues long. Germline CDR1 reads LNHDA; CDR2 reads SQIVND (reference sequence). CDR3 residues: CASSDRDRVNTGELFF. Here the CDR3 DNA reads TGTGCCAGTAGTGACCGGGACAGGGTTAACACCGGGGAGCTGTTTTTT.

V usage is TRBV27 and J usage is TRBJ2-2, with 16 bases aligning to TRBD2. Per germline, CDR1 MNHEY and CDR2 SMNVEV (reference sequence). The CDR3 sequence is 18 residues long. With V trimmed by 7 bases and J by 6 bases, 11 bases remained unmatched. CDR3 DNA: TGTGCCAGCAACGAATTAGGGACTAGCGGGGGGGTGTCCGGGGAGCTGTTTTTT. Translated, it gives CASNELGTSGGVSGELFF.

The rearrangement links TRBV6-5 to TRBJ1-2, with D perhaps matching TRBD1 (6 bases). Deletions cut 8 bases from V and 7 bases from J, with 14 bases between. The CDR3 runs to 12 residues. In germline, CDR1 is MNHEY, CDR2 SVGAGI. In DNA, the CDR3 is TGTGCCAGCCGGACAGTGGTCGGTGGCTACACCTTC. Its translation: CASRTVVGGYTF.

The chain employs TRBV11-3 and TRBJ2-1, with D possibly TRBD2 on 6 matching bases. With 4 bases removed from V and 7 bases from J, the gap between germline ends came to 11 bases. CDR1 and CDR2 from the germline V gene are SGHNT and YENEEA. The CDR3 sequence is 13 residues long. CDR3 bases: TGTGCCAGCAGCTCGACTAGTTTTAATGAGCAGTTCTTC. Protein sequence: CASSSTSFNEQFF. Full variable domain (missing parts from reference TRBV11-3 and TRBJ2-1): EAGVVQSPRYKIIEKKQPVAFWCNPISGHNTLYWYLQNLGQGPELLIRYENEEAVDDSQLPKDRFSAERLKGVDSTLKIQPAELGDSAVYLCASSSTSFNEQFFGPGTRLTVL.

V usage is TRBV18 and J usage is TRBJ2-7, with TRBD1 matching 10 bases. The V segment lost 5 bases and the J segment 7 bases; nucleotides outside the gene matches: 26. The CDR3 is 20 residues long. The V gene's germline CDR1 is KGHSH and CDR2 LQKENI. CDR3 DNA sequence: TGTGCCAGCTCATTTCATCGACTTGCCCCGGACAGGGGGAAACTAGGGGAGCAGTACTTC. Translated, it gives CASSFHRLAPDRGKLGEQYF.

J is TRBJ2-1 and V is TRBV7-9; tentative D call: TRBD2 (5 bases). Germline CDR1 is SEHNR and CDR2 is FQNEAQ (reference sequence). This CDR3 region has 9 residues. Trimming cost V 5 bases and J 14 bases, with 7 bases left between them. Here the CDR3 DNA reads TGTGCCAGCAGCGGGAGAGAGTTCTTC. Translated, it gives CASSGREFF.

The chain carries TRBV5-4 and TRBJ1-1, with D possibly matching TRBD1 (6 bases). The CDR3 spans 15 residues. The V end was cut by 2 bases, the J end by 1 base, with 12 bases between. The germline gives CDR1 SGHNT, CDR2 YYREEE (reference sequence). The CDR3 region is CASSFTGTQNTEAFF. The CDR3 bases are TGTGCCAGCAGCTTCACGGGGACACAGAACACTGAAGCTTTCTTT.

The genes are TRBV9 and TRBJ2-7, with no clear D. CDR1 is SGDLS and CDR2 is YYNGEE in the germline V gene. V dropped 2 bases and J dropped 5 bases, with 11 bases sitting between them. The CDR3 is 13 residues long. The CDR3, as DNA: TGTGCCAGCAGCGTTGGGCCCGACAACGAGCAGTACTTC. It encodes CASSVGPDNEQYF.

This chain connects TRBV7-2 to TRBJ2-1, with 15 bases aligning to TRBD2. CDR3 length: 17 amino acids. Trimming removed 5 bases from V and 7 bases from J; junction bases left unmatched: 9. Germline CDR1 reads SGHTA; CDR2 reads FQGNSA. CDR3 in amino acids: CASSPTPGLAGGNEQFF. CDR3 sequence (DNA): TGTGCCAGCAGCCCGACCCCTGGACTAGCGGGGGGGAATGAGCAGTTCTTC.

This chain links TRBV16 with TRBJ1-2; possibly TRBD1 for D (6 bases). Germline V gene lookup returns CDR1 KGHSY and CDR2 FQNENV. This CDR3 has 15 residues. The V gene lost 2 bases and the J gene lost 4 bases, with 14 bases spanning the gap. CDR3 region: CASSQQTGSGYGYTF. The CDR3 DNA reads TGTGCCAGCAGCCAACAAACAGGGTCGGGCTATGGCTACACCTTC.

The V and J genes are TRBV5-8 and TRBJ1-2, with D possibly TRBD1 on 5 matching bases. The CDR3 runs 13 residues. Deletions cut 1 base from V and 2 bases from J, with 6 bases between. Germline CDR1 is SGHTS and CDR2 is YDEGEE. This CDR3 is CASSLRQNYGYTF. Written as DNA, the CDR3 is TGTGCCAGCAGCTTGCGACAGAACTATGGCTACACCTTC.

The CDR3 DNA follows: TGTGCCAGCAGCTTAAACCGTCAGGGTGAAGCTTTCTTT. Its translation is CASSLNRQGEAFF. The genes are TRBV7-3 and TRBJ1-1; D possibly corresponds to TRBD1 (5 bases). Germline assignment: CDR1 SGHTA and CDR2 FQGTGA. The CDR3 contains 13 residues. Trimming cost V 1 base and J 7 bases, with 10 bases left between them.